The rows below give T cell receptor beta chains drawn from one sample of a study of T cell changes during pregnancy in multiple sclerosis. Sequencing used immunoSEQ multiplex PCR; TCRdb keeps in-frame clones, though not all of them. Among 69,000 or so clones listed, around nine tenths were seen once. The sequenced sample was CD4+ T cells from peripheral blood mononuclear cells, obtained in the third trimester of pregnancy. The receptor source for this set is a female donor in good health, enrolled as a control in a pregnancy study. The CDR3 runs from the conserved cysteine through the conserved F or W. The D gene is left open where the match is weak. Not every row has a clone size; where given, it reads once, few, many or a size class.

TGTGCCAGCAGCGAGAATCCACAGGGCCAGGGAAGAGGCTACACCTTC	CASSENPQGQGRGYTF	TRBV6-4	TRBJ1-2	-	-
TGTGCCACCAGCAGAGATCGACAGGTCGGTGGAAACACCATATATTTT	CATSRDRQVGGNTIYF	TRBV15	TRBJ1-3	-	-
TGCGCCAGCAGCGTTCGGACTAGCGGGGGTACGGGGGAGCTGTTTTTT	CASSVRTSGGTGELFF	TRBV4-3	TRBJ2-2	-	TRBD2
TGTGCCAGCAGCGTGGGTGGGTCCCCGGGGTCACCCCTCCACTTT	CASSVGGSPGSPLHF	TRBV9	TRBJ1-6	-	-
TGTGCCAGCACCCCCTTCTTGGGTAGCGAAAAACTGTTTTTT	CASTPFLGSEKLFF	TRBV6-5	TRBJ1-4	-	-
TGTGCCATCAGTGAGATGGGGCAGGGAACAGCACCAGGTGGCTACACCTTC	CAISEMGQGTAPGGYTF	TRBV10-3	TRBJ1-2	-	-
TGTGCCAGCAGCCAACAGATCTATAATTCACCCCTCCACTTT	CASSQQIYNSPLHF	TRBV4-2	TRBJ1-6	-	-
TGTGCCAGCTCGACCGGACAGATGAATGAAAAACTGTTTTTT	CASSTGQMNEKLFF	TRBV18	TRBJ1-4	-	-
TGTGCCAGTAGCATATCGGGAACCGGGACAGTCATGAACACTGAAGCTTTCTTT	CASSISGTGTVMNTEAFF	TRBV19	TRBJ1-1	once	TRBD1
TGTGCCAGCAGCTATACCACAGGGGTGAGGAACACTGAAGCTTTCTTT	CASSYTTGVRNTEAFF	TRBV7-2	TRBJ1-1	-	TRBD1
TGCAGCGCTACTTCCGGGACTAGCGGGGAATTTTCCTACGAGCAGTACTTC	CSATSGTSGEFSYEQYF	TRBV29-1	TRBJ2-7	-	TRBD2
TGTGCCAGCTCACCAGAGGACAGGGGGCGGACTGAAGCTTTCTTT	CASSPEDRGRTEAFF	TRBV18	TRBJ1-1	-	TRBD1
TGTGCCAGCCAATCCGGGACAGCTTACGAGCAGTACTTC	CASQSGTAYEQYF	TRBV5-5	TRBJ2-7	-	TRBD1
TGTGCCAGCAGCCATGATGGGGCGGGGGGCATCGGGGAGCTGTTTTTT	CASSHDGAGGIGELFF	TRBV9	TRBJ2-2	-	TRBD2
TGTGCCAGCAGCTTAGAGGGCAGGGGCACAGATACGCAGTATTTT	CASSLEGRGTDTQYF	TRBV7-2	TRBJ2-3	-	-
TGTGCCAGCAGCAGATTTTTAGGGGCGGCTAATGAAAAACTGTTTTTT	CASSRFLGAANEKLFF	TRBV5-4	TRBJ1-4	-	-
TGTGCCAGTAGTATAGGAGGAACTAGCGGGGGCCAAGAGACCCAGTACTTC	CASSIGGTSGGQETQYF	TRBV19	TRBJ2-5	once	TRBD2
TGCGCCAGCAGCCAAGATTTGACTAGCGGGGGGTCCGAGCAGTTCTTC	CASSQDLTSGGSEQFF	TRBV4-3	TRBJ2-1	-	TRBD2